This T cell receptor beta chain is drawn from a study of Siglec-9 on CD8 T cells in melanoma. Study-wide points: An effector memory CD8+ T-cell subset seemingly accumulating in melanoma was reportedly marked and regulated by Siglec-9.

This clone was counted between two and nine times. Its target is unknown. V was pared by 4 bases and J by 2 bases, with 11 bases between. Germline V gene sequence: CDR1 SQVTM, CDR2 ANQGSEA. The CDR3 has 13 amino acids. Measured with immunoSEQ multiplex PCR; TCRdb has only the in-frame clones, and not every one. The table lists 25,000 to 35,000 clones, about 80% of them singletons. This TCR was recovered from a human donor in good health. Specimen: Siglec-9- CD8+ T cells sorted from blood. The rearrangement links TRBV29-1 to TRBJ1-1; TRBD1 might be the D (6 bases). The CDR3 sequence is CSVVPGGNTEAFF. The CDR3 DNA sequence: TGCAGCGTTGTCCCCGGGGGCAACACTGAAGCTTTCTTT.